The 23 T cell receptor beta chains listed next were all sequenced from one sample in a study of blood T cell repertoires in COVID-19. Method: immunoSEQ multiplex PCR; TCRdb's copy keeps in-frame clones and lacks some. The sample records some 27,000 clones, around 90% being singletons. Material: peripheral blood. The receptors were sampled from a human donor in a cohort sampled during active COVID-19.

V usage is TRBV2 and J usage is TRBJ2-7; perhaps TRBD1 as D (5 bases). This CDR3 region has 12 residues. V was shortened by 6 bases and J by 3 bases, with 9 bases between the two germline ends. Looked up from germline, CDR1 is SNHLY and CDR2 is FYNNEI. The CDR3 DNA reads as TGTGCCAGCAGAAGACAGAGCTACGAGCAGTACTTC. This codes for CASRRQSYEQYF. The variable domain in full, with the rest retrieved from reference TRBV2 and TRBJ2-7, is EPEVTQTPSHQVTQMGQEVILRCVPISNHLYFYWYRQILGQKVEFLVSFYNNEISEKSEIFDDQFSVERPDGSNFTLKIRSTKLEDSAMYFCASRRQSYEQYFGPGTRLTVT.

The chain employs TRBV11-2 and TRBJ1-3; D perhaps matches TRBD1 (5 bases). V was clipped by 4 bases and J by 5 bases, with 9 bases between them. This CDR3 region has 13 residues. Per germline, CDR1 SGHAT and CDR2 FQNNGV. CDR3 loop: CASSYQGRNTIYF. The CDR3 nucleotides read TGTGCCAGCAGCTATCAGGGAAGAAACACCATATATTTT.

CDR3 coding DNA: TGTGCCAGCAGCCAAGATTGGGCTAGCGGAACCACAGATACGCAGTATTTT. Its protein is CASSQDWASGTTDTQYF. This sequence joins TRBV3-1 (or the pseudogene TRBV3-2) and TRBJ2-3; 7 bases fit TRBD2. V lost 0 bases, J lost 2 bases, and 8 bases stayed unmatched. This CDR3 has 17 residues. Germline CDR1 and CDR2: LGHDT and YNNKEL (reference sequence).

The V call is TRBV4-3, the J call TRBJ2-1, with TRBD2 matching over 9 bases. The CDR3 sequence is 16 residues long. CDR1 and CDR2 from the germline V gene are LGHNA and YSLEER. J was trimmed by 3 bases and V by 0 bases; bases with no gene match: 3. CDR3 coding DNA: TGCGCCAGCAGCCAAGAACGAGCGGGGGGCTACAATGAGCAGTTCTTC. Its translation: CASSQERAGGYNEQFF.

This chain uses TRBV5-4 with TRBJ1-1, with no clear D. This CDR3 contains 14 residues. Trimming cost V 2 bases and J 4 bases, with 12 bases left between them. Germline CDR1 reads SGHNT; CDR2 reads YYREEE (reference sequence). The CDR3 here is CASSLSRGSTEAFF. CDR3 DNA: TGTGCCAGCAGCTTAAGTCGGGGTTCCACTGAAGCTTTCTTT. Full variable domain (rest looked up from reference TRBV5-4 and TRBJ1-1): ETGVTQSPTHLIKTRGQQVTLRCSSQSGHNTVSWYQQALGQGPQFIFQYYREEENGRGNFPPRFSGLQFPNYSSELNVNALELDDSALYLCASSLSRGSTEAFFGQGTRLTVV.

The chain recombines TRBV28 with TRBJ2-7, with 7 bases matching TRBD1. Germline CDR1 reads MDHEN; CDR2 reads SYDVKM. Germline trimming cut 6 bases from V and 2 bases from J; bases unmatched to any gene: 13. CDR3 length: 16 amino acids. CDR3 amino acids: CASRPTPGQQTYEQYF. CDR3 nucleotides: TGTGCCAGCAGACCCACTCCGGGACAGCAAACCTACGAGCAGTACTTC.

This CDR3 is CASSRGTSGRAEQFF. CDR3 bases: TGTGCCAGCAGCCGTGGGACTAGCGGGAGGGCTGAGCAGTTCTTC. V usage is TRBV6-5 and J usage is TRBJ2-1, with 16 positions matching TRBD2. V was clipped by 6 bases and J by 9 bases; unmatched bases: 5. The CDR3 is 15 amino acids. Per the germline V gene, CDR1 is MNHEY and CDR2 is SVGAGI.

The CDR3 here is CASSRSSRGSNEQYF. CDR3 sequence (DNA): TGTGCCAGTAGTAGGTCGTCCCGGGGAAGCAACGAGCAGTACTTC. J is TRBJ2-7 and V is TRBV19, with D possibly being TRBD2 (5 bases). Germline CDR1 and CDR2: LNHDA and SQIVND (reference sequence). The CDR3 runs to 15 residues. V was clipped by 4 bases and J by 5 bases, with 18 bases between them.

This chain links TRBV14 with TRBJ2-5, with D hard to call. CDR1 and CDR2 (germline): SGHDN, FVKESK. The ends were cut back, 3 bases at V and 5 bases at J, with 4 bases in the middle. The CDR3 has 11 amino acids. CDR3 loop: CASSQEETQYF. The CDR3 DNA reads TGTGCCAGCAGCCAGGAGGAGACCCAGTACTTC.

This rearrangement joins TRBV6-1 to TRBJ2-1; TRBD2 matches 11 bases. Germline assignment: CDR1 MNHNS and CDR2 SASEGT. V shed 2 bases, J shed 7 bases, and the junction held 4 bases outside the gene matches. The CDR3 is made up of 15 amino acids. This CDR3 is CASSEIPSGGNEQFF. The CDR3, as DNA: TGTGCCAGCAGTGAAATCCCTAGCGGGGGGAATGAGCAGTTCTTC.

The CDR3 nucleotides are TGTGCCAGCAATTGGGAGTGGAATCAGCCCCAGCATTTT. It is translated as CASNWEWNQPQHF. J is TRBJ1-5 and V is TRBV2; D is unclear. The V end lost 7 bases, the J end lost 4 bases, and 11 bases lay between the germline ends. CDR1 and CDR2 from the germline V gene are SNHLY and FYNNEI. The CDR3 runs 13 residues.

Worth noting for this clone: An end of the junction does not agree with germline; a read error may underlie this. The chain has TRBV10-3 and TRBJ1-4, with TRBD1 as a possible D gene (5 bases). This CDR3 contains 13 residues. Per the germline V gene, CDR1 is ENHRY and CDR2 is SYGVKD. CDR3 bases: TGTGCCACCAGTGAGTCTGGGGGGGAAAAACTGTTTTTT. Translation: CATSESGGEKLFF.

This chain joins TRBV9 and TRBJ2-1; tentative D call: TRBD2 (6 bases). This CDR3 has 17 residues. From germline, CDR1 is SGDLS and CDR2 YYNGEE. The V end was cut by 1 base, the J end by 8 bases, with 22 bases between. CDR3 in amino acids: CASSVFGGRPGEYEQFF. The CDR3, as DNA: TGTGCCAGCAGCGTATTTGGGGGGAGGCCCGGGGAGTATGAGCAGTTCTTC.

The chain carries TRBV6-5 and TRBJ1-1; D gene uncertain. The CDR3 length is 14 residues. V gave up 5 bases and J gave up 1 base, with 11 bases separating them. From germline, CDR1 is MNHEY and CDR2 SVGAGI. CDR3 coding DNA: TGTGCCAGCAGTCCTGGACTCAGGAACACTGAAGCTTTCTTT. It yields the protein CASSPGLRNTEAFF.

Worth noting for this clone: One end of the junction varies from germline; a read error may be responsible. The genes are TRBV19 and TRBJ2-1, with 7 nucleotides matching TRBD1. Germline V gives CDR1 LNHDA, CDR2 SQIVND (reference sequence). This CDR3 region has 16 residues. DNA for the CDR3: TGTGCCAGTAGTATAGACTATCTCGAGGGGGCTAATGGGCAGTTCTTC. Residues: CASSIDYLEGANGQFF.

The rearrangement joins TRBV5-4 to TRBJ2-1; D call uncertain. Germline CDR1 reads SGHNT; CDR2 reads YYREEE (reference sequence). Deletions cut 4 bases from V and 0 bases from J, with 11 bases between. CDR3 size: 15 residues. CDR3 amino acids: CASSPWPSSYNEQFF. The CDR3 coding sequence is TGTGCCAGCAGCCCTTGGCCTAGCTCCTACAATGAGCAGTTCTTC.

The chain recombines TRBV3-1 (or the pseudogene TRBV3-2) with TRBJ2-5; TRBD2 is a possible D gene (5 bases). The CDR3 consists of 15 residues. The V end lost 4 bases, the J end lost 2 bases, and 14 bases lay between the germline ends. Per germline, CDR1 LGHDT and CDR2 YNNKEL (reference sequence). The CDR3: CASSLSSGKQETQYF. Written as DNA, the CDR3 is TGTGCCAGCAGCCTTTCCTCCGGGAAACAAGAGACCCAGTACTTC.

The chain has TRBV6-4 and TRBJ2-1, with 7 bases that match TRBD2. The CDR3 length is 16 residues. Losses at the gene ends were 4 bases for V and 8 bases for J; bases not matched to a gene: 14. The V gene's germline CDR1 is MRHNA and CDR2 SNTAGT. The CDR3 coding sequence is TGTGCCAGCAGTGGAGGCGGCGGGAGTCCTCGGTATGAGCAGTTCTTC. Amino acid sequence: CASSGGGGSPRYEQFF.

The rearrangement joins TRBV5-4 to TRBJ2-3; 11 bases are a match to TRBD2. The CDR3 contains 16 residues. Germline loops: CDR1 SGHNT, CDR2 YYREEE (reference sequence). The V segment lost 5 bases and the J segment 3 bases; nucleotides outside the gene matches: 8. CDR3 bases: TGTGCCAGCAGGAACATAGCGGGGGGGCCTACAGATACGCAGTATTTT. Translated: CASRNIAGGPTDTQYF. The full variable domain, in which reference TRBV5-4 and TRBJ2-3 provide the parts outside the CDR3, is ETGVTQSPTHLIKTRGQQVTLRCSSQSGHNTVSWYQQALGQGPQFIFQYYREEENGRGNFPPRFSGLQFPNYSSELNVNALELDDSALYLCASRNIAGGPTDTQYFGPGTRLTVL.

The V call is TRBV19, the J call TRBJ1-6, with TRBD1 matching over 8 bases. The CDR3 covers 14 residues. V shed 6 bases, J shed 7 bases, and the junction held 5 bases outside the gene matches. Germline values: CDR1 LNHDA, CDR2 SQIVND (reference sequence). The DNA of the CDR3 is TGTGCCAGTAGCGTGACAGGGGCGAATTCACCCCTCCACTTT. This codes for CASSVTGANSPLHF.

The chain links TRBV5-6 to TRBJ1-2; tentative D call: TRBD1 (6 bases). The CDR3 has 12 residues. Trimming shortened V by 4 bases and J by 3 bases, and 7 bases separated the two germline ends. CDR1 is SGHDT, CDR2 YYEEEE, per germline. Here the CDR3 DNA reads TGTGCCAGCAGCCCAGGGGACTATGGCTACACCTTC. It codes for CASSPGDYGYTF.

This sequence joins TRBV24-1 and TRBJ2-3; tentatively, D is TRBD1 (5 bases). In germline, CDR1 is KGHDR, CDR2 SFDVKD. The CDR3 contains 13 residues. With 5 bases removed from V and 3 bases from J, the gap between germline ends came to 8 bases. The CDR3 loop reads CATSGGWTDTQYF. CDR3 sequence (DNA): TGTGCCACCAGTGGGGGCTGGACAGATACGCAGTATTTT.

The gene calls are TRBV25-1 and TRBJ2-3; 7 bases match TRBD1. V lost 5 bases, J lost 2 bases, and 10 bases stayed unmatched. From germline, CDR1 is MGHDK and CDR2 SYGVNS. The CDR3 loop spans 16 amino acids. The CDR3 bases are TGTGCCAGCAGTAGTCCAGGGGGAGAGGCCACAGATACGCAGTATTTT. The encoded protein is CASSSPGGEATDTQYF.